The present TCR beta chain was sequenced within a study of blood T cells in healthy people across ages. Turning to this clonotype: Its specificity is not known.

This CDR3 region has 14 residues. Germline CDR1 reads SGHRS; CDR2 reads YFSETQ. V trimming: 4 bases; J trimming: 6 bases; junction bases outside the gene matches: 5. Next came a second PCR, run for about 7 to 12 cycles, which used a sample-barcoded 5' primer along with a J-beta primer mix. Through a template-switch adaptor with 12 random nucleotides, each cDNA molecule received a tag. TCRdb fed the 5' RACE reads into MiXCR, producing one record per CDR3 protein. The sample yields about 1,400,000 distinct CDR3 sequences, 59% seen once. Study findings and constraints: Per million T cells, TCR beta diversity dropped roughly linearly as age increased. PBMCs left unsorted prevented a conclusive naive versus antigen-experienced comparison. Naive CD4+ cells and diversity were both higher in long-lived donors than in aged donors.

Sequencing was done on a sample of blood. This TCR was recovered from a man aged 18 to 35 in good health. V and J are TRBV5-1 and TRBJ1-1; 11 bases line up with TRBD1. The CDR3 spells CASSVRTGGPEAFF. The CDR3 nucleotides read TGCGCCAGCAGCGTAAGGACAGGGGGCCCTGAAGCTTTCTTT.